One sample yielded the 24 T cell receptor beta chains listed below, sequenced in a study of beta chain features in type 1 diabetes. Antigens of these TCRs are unknown. The isolated RNA, all of it, was reverse transcribed, so expressed TCRB transcripts were what got sequenced. The repertoire was sequenced with immunoSEQ multiplex PCR; TCRdb's copy has only in-frame clones and lacks some. The sample holds some 250,000 clones, approximately 10% seen once. Study-level results: The study found moderately but significantly shorter TCRB CDR3s in all four CD4+ subsets of Type 1 diabetes patients.

Sequences were obtained from naive CD4+ T cells from blood. The receptor set was obtained from a man in his thirties or forties with type 1 diabetes.

The V and J genes are TRBV7-9 and TRBJ2-1, with 9 bases lining up with TRBD1. J was trimmed by 8 bases and V by 4 bases; bases with no gene match: 6. The CDR3 loop spans 14 amino acids. CDR1 is SEHNR and CDR2 is FQNEAQ in the germline V gene (reference sequence). The CDR3 sequence: CASSWGGQGYEQFF. CDR3 sequence (DNA): TGTGCCAGCAGCTGGGGGGGACAGGGCTATGAGCAGTTCTTC.

The gene calls are TRBV14 and TRBJ2-1, with 9 bases matching TRBD1. This CDR3 region has 15 residues. The germline CDR1 and CDR2 sequences are SGHDN and FVKESK. The J segment lost 2 bases and the V segment lost 4 bases, leaving 3 bases of the junction unmatched. The CDR3 reads CASSPWTGAYNEQFF. DNA for the CDR3: TGTGCCAGCAGCCCCTGGACAGGGGCCTACAATGAGCAGTTCTTC.

This clone was found a few times. CDR3 in amino acids: CASSWTSGTHYEQYF. DNA for the CDR3: TGCGCCAGCAGCTGGACTAGCGGAACCCACTACGAGCAGTACTTC. The V call is TRBV5-1, the J call TRBJ2-7; TRBD2 agrees at 10 bases. CDR3 size: 15 residues. The V gene end was trimmed by 3 bases and the J gene end by 3 bases; junction bases not matched to a gene: 6. Germline V lookup: CDR1 SGHRS, CDR2 YFSETQ.

This clone was recorded a few times. V gene TRBV5-4 combines with J gene TRBJ2-5, with D perhaps TRBD2 (5 bases). The germline V gene has CDR1 SGHNT and CDR2 YYREEE (reference sequence). This CDR3 is built from 15 residues. V lost 6 bases to trimming and J lost 5 bases, with 20 bases between them. CDR3 in amino acids: CASIPFGADLETQYF. The CDR3 DNA reads as TGTGCCAGCATCCCTTTTGGAGCGGACCTCGAGACCCAGTACTTC.

This clone has only a few counts. The genes are TRBV11-2 and TRBJ2-7; 9 bases match TRBD1. Looked up from germline, CDR1 is SGHAT and CDR2 is FQNNGV. The CDR3 is 16 amino acids. With 5 bases clipped from V and 3 bases from J, the junction kept 11 bases outside the gene matches. The CDR3 loop is CASSPRTGDDFYEQYF. The CDR3 DNA is TGTGCCAGCAGCCCCCGGACAGGGGATGATTTCTACGAGCAGTACTTC.

In its sample, this clone was seen a few times. The CDR3 DNA reads TGTGCCAGCAGCCGAGGGCCGACAGGGCCGAACACCGGGGAGCTGTTTTTT. Residues: CASSRGPTGPNTGELFF. The rearrangement uses TRBV7-9 and TRBJ2-2; 7 bases match TRBD1. CDR3 size: 17 residues. From germline, CDR1 is SEHNR and CDR2 FQNEAQ (reference sequence). V shed 5 bases and J 0 bases; nucleotides not matched to a gene: 9.

This clone was seen a few times. The chain joins TRBV9 to TRBJ2-6; possibly TRBD1 for D (6 bases). Germline assignment: CDR1 SGDLS and CDR2 YYNGEE. The CDR3 spans 19 residues. V lost 0 bases to trimming and J lost 0 bases, with 16 bases between them. For the CDR3, the DNA is TGTGCCAGCAGCGTAGGAAGGGACACCGAGAGCTCTGGGGCCAACGTCCTGACTTTC. Its protein is CASSVGRDTESSGANVLTF.

The chain employs TRBV7-6 and TRBJ2-2; TRBD2 is a possible D gene (5 bases). The CDR3 runs to 17 residues. Trimming took off 5 bases at V and 3 bases at J, with 19 bases between the two ends. The germline CDR1 and CDR2 sequences are SGHVS and FNYEAQ. CDR3 loop: CASSRKAPGFDTGELFF. For the CDR3, the DNA is TGTGCCAGCAGCCGAAAGGCTCCGGGGTTCGACACCGGGGAGCTGTTTTTT.

This clone was observed a handful of times. This chain joins TRBV28 and TRBJ1-1; a weak D match, TRBD1 (6 bases). Trimming cost V 7 bases and J 5 bases, with 20 bases left between them. The V gene's germline CDR1 is MDHEN and CDR2 SYDVKM. The CDR3 is made up of 15 amino acids. Here the CDR3 DNA reads TGTGCCAGCATCTCCTTTGGCAGGGGACCGACTGAAGCTTTCTTT. It codes for CASISFGRGPTEAFF.

This clone was observed a few times. The V gene is TRBV5-1, the J gene TRBJ2-6, with D possibly TRBD2 on 6 matching bases. The CDR3 has 16 residues. The germline V gene has CDR1 SGHRS and CDR2 YFSETQ. The V end was cut by 4 bases, the J end by 3 bases, with 14 bases between. CDR3 in amino acids: CASSRDSGSGANVLTF. Written as DNA, the CDR3 is TGCGCCAGCAGCCGGGACTCCGGGAGTGGGGCCAACGTCCTGACTTTC.

This clone was counted between two and nine times. This rearrangement joins TRBV2 to TRBJ1-5; TRBD1 might be the D (5 bases). The CDR3 extends over 16 amino acids. V gave up 7 bases and J gave up 2 bases, with 18 bases separating them. Germline CDR1 is SNHLY and CDR2 is FYNNEI. The CDR3 sequence is CASTSQGPSGNQPQHF. The CDR3 nucleotides are TGTGCCAGCACCTCCCAGGGTCCCTCCGGCAATCAGCCCCAGCATTTT.

J is TRBJ1-6 and V is TRBV28; D may be TRBD1 (6 bases). The CDR3 contains 13 residues. Deletions cut 5 bases from V and 10 bases from J, with 12 bases between. The germline gives CDR1 MDHEN, CDR2 SYDVKM. As DNA, the CDR3 is TGTGCCAGCAGTGCGGCAGGGGTGTCACCCCTCCACTTT. This encodes CASSAAGVSPLHF.

The rearrangement uses TRBV4-2 and TRBJ2-2; 9 bases are shared with TRBD1. There are 15 residues in the CDR3. Germline CDR1 and CDR2: LGHNA and YNFKEQ. V was clipped by 4 bases and J by 5 bases; unmatched bases: 5. The DNA for the CDR3 is TGTGCCAGCAGCCCGGACAGGGGACGAACCGGGGAGCTGTTTTTT. Its protein is CASSPDRGRTGELFF.

This clone was counted a few times. The gene calls are TRBV6-4 and TRBJ1-2, with 7 nucleotides matching TRBD1. Germline CDR1 reads MRHNA; CDR2 reads SNTAGT. This CDR3 region has 15 residues. V was pared by 6 bases and J by 4 bases, with 11 bases of the junction left unmatched. CDR3 sequence reads: CASSSQGHGSYGYTF. As DNA, the CDR3 is TGTGCCAGCAGCTCACAGGGGCACGGGAGCTATGGCTACACCTTC.

This chain connects TRBV19 to TRBJ1-2; 7 bases match TRBD1. This CDR3 is 13 amino acids long. CDR1 is LNHDA, CDR2 SQIVND, per germline (reference sequence). The junction had 6 bases not matched to a gene; V was cut back by 3 bases and J by 8 bases. CDR3 in DNA: TGTGCCAGTAGTATCTTAGGGGGCTACGGCTACACCTTC. This translates into CASSILGGYGYTF. Combining the CDR3 with reference TRBV19 and TRBJ1-2 gives the whole variable domain DGGITQSPKYLFRKEGQNVTLSCEQNLNHDAMYWYRQDPGQGLRLIYYSQIVNDFQKGDIAEGYSVSREKKESFPLTVTSAQKNPTAFYLCASSILGGYGYTFGSGTRLTVV.

There are a few counts of this clone. The chain uses TRBV5-6 and TRBJ1-6; 8 positions match TRBD1. The CDR3 consists of 14 residues. After removal of 3 bases from V and 10 bases from J, the junction contained 6 bases not matched to a gene. The germline CDR1 and CDR2 sequences are SGHDT and YYEEEE. CDR3 in amino acids: CASSSGQGRSPLHF. As DNA, the CDR3 is TGTGCCAGCAGCTCTGGACAGGGTCGGTCACCCCTCCACTTT.

This clone has more than one count but fewer than ten. In nucleotides, the CDR3 is TGTGCCAGCATCCGTCAGGGTTCGCATCAGCCCCAGCATTTT. The encoded protein is CASIRQGSHQPQHF. The chain has TRBV6-1 and TRBJ1-5; perhaps TRBD1 as D (5 bases). The CDR3 runs to 14 residues. The V gene lost 7 bases and the J gene lost 5 bases, with 15 bases spanning the gap. Germline V lookup: CDR1 MNHNS, CDR2 SASEGT.

Only a few counts were recorded for this clone. The rearrangement joins TRBV5-6 to TRBJ2-7; D is ambiguous. The CDR3 is 14 amino acids. Trimming took 0 bases from V and 7 from J, leaving 14 bases between them. Per the germline V gene, CDR1 is SGHDT and CDR2 is YYEEEE. CDR3 loop: CASSLGEESWEQYF. The CDR3 nucleotides are TGTGCCAGCAGCTTGGGTGAGGAGAGTTGGGAGCAGTACTTC.

The sample holds a few counts of this clone. The chain couples TRBV5-4 to TRBJ2-5; 11 bases are a match to TRBD2. V lost 0 bases, J lost 8 bases, and 12 bases stayed unmatched. This CDR3 is 17 amino acids long. Germline V CDR1 and CDR2: SGHNT, YYREEE (reference sequence). CDR3 residues: CASSLAASGGPEGTQYF. CDR3 bases: TGTGCCAGCAGCTTGGCCGCTAGCGGGGGGCCCGAAGGAACCCAGTACTTC.

This clone was found a few times. This CDR3 is CSVLTGTDTQYF. In DNA, the CDR3 is TGCAGCGTTTTAACAGGGACAGATACGCAGTATTTT. The chain links TRBV29-1 to TRBJ2-3, with D tentatively TRBD1 (6 bases). V lost 5 bases and J 3 bases, leaving 9 bases between the germline ends. CDR1 and CDR2 from the germline V gene are SQVTM and ANQGSEA. This CDR3 region has 12 residues.

Only a few counts were recorded for this clone. This chain uses TRBV7-6 with TRBJ2-7; no clear D gene. V dropped 5 bases and J dropped 12 bases, with 11 bases sitting between them. The length of the CDR3 is 10 residues. Germline CDR1 reads SGHVS; CDR2 reads FNYEAQ. For the CDR3, the DNA is TGTGCCAGCAGCCGTATGTCGGGGTACTTC. Translating it yields CASSRMSGYF. Variable domain in full (rest from reference TRBV7-6 and TRBJ2-7): GAGVSQSPRYKVTKRGQDVALRCDPISGHVSLYWYRQALGQGPEFLTYFNYEAQQDKSGLPNDRFSAERPEGSISTLTIQRTEQRDSAMYRCASSRMSGYFGPGTRLTVT.

The J gene is TRBJ2-3, the V gene TRBV29-1; the match to TRBD2 covers 8 bases. The CDR3 spans 14 residues. The V segment lost 3 bases and the J segment 4 bases; nucleotides outside the gene matches: 6. Germline V gives CDR1 SQVTM, CDR2 ANQGSEA. The CDR3 coding sequence is TGCAGCGTTGATCTCGGGGGGGCCGCAGATACGCAGTATTTT. This encodes CSVDLGGAADTQYF.

To note about this clone: Other DNA sequences in the same sample also yield this CDR3. The V and J genes are TRBV9 and TRBJ2-3, with TRBD2 identical over 9 bases. The CDR3 extends over 16 amino acids. J lost 1 base, V lost 0 bases, and 3 bases had no gene match. CDR1 and CDR2 from the germline V gene are SGDLS and YYNGEE. The CDR3 DNA is TGTGCCAGCAGCGTAGGTCAGCGGGGGGGCACAGATACGCAGTATTTT. Protein product: CASSVGQRGGTDTQYF.

This clone was observed a few times. This chain uses TRBV6-6 with TRBJ1-4, with 10 bases lining up with TRBD1. Germline values: CDR1 MNHNY, CDR2 SVGAGI (reference sequence). Trimming cost V 4 bases and J 7 bases; bases outside gene matches: 3. The CDR3 covers 14 residues. The DNA of the CDR3 is TGTGCCAGCAGTTGGGGACAGGGGCGTGAAAAACTGTTTTTT. Amino acid sequence: CASSWGQGREKLFF.